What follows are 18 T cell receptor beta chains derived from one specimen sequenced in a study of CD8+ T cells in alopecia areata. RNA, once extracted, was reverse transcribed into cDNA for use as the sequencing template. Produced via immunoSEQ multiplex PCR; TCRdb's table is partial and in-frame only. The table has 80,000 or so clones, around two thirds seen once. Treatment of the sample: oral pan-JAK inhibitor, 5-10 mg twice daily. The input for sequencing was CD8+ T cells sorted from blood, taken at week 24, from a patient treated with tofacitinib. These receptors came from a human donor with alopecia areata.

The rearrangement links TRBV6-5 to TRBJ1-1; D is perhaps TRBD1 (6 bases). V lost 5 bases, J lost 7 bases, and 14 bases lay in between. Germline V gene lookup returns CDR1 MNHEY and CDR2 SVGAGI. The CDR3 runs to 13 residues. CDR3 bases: TGTGCCAGCAGTAAGGCAGGGGAAAATGAAGCTTTCTTT. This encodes CASSKAGENEAFF.

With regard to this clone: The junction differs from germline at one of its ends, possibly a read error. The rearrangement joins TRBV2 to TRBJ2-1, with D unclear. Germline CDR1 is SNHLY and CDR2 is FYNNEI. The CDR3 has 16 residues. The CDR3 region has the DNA TGTGCCAGCAGACCCACCTGGGGAAGCTCCCACAATGAGCAGTTCTTC. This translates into CASRPTWGSSHNEQFF.

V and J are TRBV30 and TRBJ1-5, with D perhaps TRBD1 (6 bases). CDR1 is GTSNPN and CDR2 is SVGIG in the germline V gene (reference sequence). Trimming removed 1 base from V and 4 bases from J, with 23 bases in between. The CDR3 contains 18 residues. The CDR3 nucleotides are TGTGCCTGGAGTGCACGCCTTGGGCGGGGGCTATGGAATCAGCCCCAGCATTTT. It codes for CAWSARLGRGLWNQPQHF. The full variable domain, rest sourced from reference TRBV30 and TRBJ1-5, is SQTIHQWPATLVQPVGSPLSLECTVEGTSNPNLYWYRQAAGRGLQLLFYSVGIGQISSEVPQNLSASRPQDRQFILSSKKLLLSDSGFYLCAWSARLGRGLWNQPQHFGDGTRLSIL.

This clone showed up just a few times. This CDR3 is CASRGDRRETQYF. The CDR3 DNA reads as TGTGCCAGCAGGGGGGACCGCCGGGAGACCCAGTACTTC. The chain combines TRBV13 with TRBJ2-5; either TRBD1 or TRBD2 may supply D (5 bases each). CDR3 size: 13 residues. The germline CDR1 and CDR2 sequences are PRHDT and FYEKMQ (reference sequence). Trimming cost V 6 bases and J 5 bases, with 13 bases left between them.

The DNA for the CDR3 is TGCGCCAGCAGCTTGGGGCCTGAAGCTTTCTTT. This codes for CASSLGPEAFF. The genes are TRBV5-1 and TRBJ1-1; D gene unclear. The germline V gene encodes CDR1 SGHRS and CDR2 YFSETQ. V lost 0 bases to trimming and J lost 6 bases, with 3 bases between them. The CDR3 is 11 amino acids.

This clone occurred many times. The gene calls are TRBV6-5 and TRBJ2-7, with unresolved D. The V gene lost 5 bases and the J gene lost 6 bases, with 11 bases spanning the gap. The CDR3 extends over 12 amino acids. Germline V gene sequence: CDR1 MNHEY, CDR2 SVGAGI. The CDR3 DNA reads TGTGCCAGCAGTGACGTTACTGGCGAGCAGTACTTC. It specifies CASSDVTGEQYF.

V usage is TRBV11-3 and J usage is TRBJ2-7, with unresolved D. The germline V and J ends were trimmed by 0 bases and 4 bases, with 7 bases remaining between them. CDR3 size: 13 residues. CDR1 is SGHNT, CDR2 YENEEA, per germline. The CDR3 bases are TGTGCCAGCAGCTTAGATTCGGGTTACGAGCAGTACTTC. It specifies CASSLDSGYEQYF. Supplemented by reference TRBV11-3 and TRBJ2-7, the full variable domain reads EAGVVQSPRYKIIEKKQPVAFWCNPISGHNTLYWYLQNLGQGPELLIRYENEEAVDDSQLPKDRFSAERLKGVDSTLKIQPAELGDSAVYLCASSLDSGYEQYFGPGTRLTVT.

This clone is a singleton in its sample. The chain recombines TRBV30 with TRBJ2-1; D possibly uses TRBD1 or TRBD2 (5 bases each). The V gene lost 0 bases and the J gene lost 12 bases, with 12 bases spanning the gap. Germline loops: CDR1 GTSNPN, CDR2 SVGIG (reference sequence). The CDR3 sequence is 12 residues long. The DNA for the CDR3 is TGTGCCTGGAGTGTGGGGACCATTGGGCAGTTCTTC. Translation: CAWSVGTIGQFF.

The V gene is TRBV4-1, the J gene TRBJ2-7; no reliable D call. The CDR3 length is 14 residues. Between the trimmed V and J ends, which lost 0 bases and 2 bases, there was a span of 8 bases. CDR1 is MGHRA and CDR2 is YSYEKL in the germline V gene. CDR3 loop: CASSQDETTYEQYF. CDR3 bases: TGCGCCAGCAGCCAAGATGAGACGACCTACGAGCAGTACTTC.

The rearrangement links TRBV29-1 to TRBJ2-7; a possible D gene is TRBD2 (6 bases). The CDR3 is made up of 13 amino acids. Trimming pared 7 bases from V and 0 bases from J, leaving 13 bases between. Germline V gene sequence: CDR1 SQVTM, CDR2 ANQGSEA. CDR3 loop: CSGRDWSSYEQYF. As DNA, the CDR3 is TGCAGCGGACGGGACTGGAGCTCCTACGAGCAGTACTTC.

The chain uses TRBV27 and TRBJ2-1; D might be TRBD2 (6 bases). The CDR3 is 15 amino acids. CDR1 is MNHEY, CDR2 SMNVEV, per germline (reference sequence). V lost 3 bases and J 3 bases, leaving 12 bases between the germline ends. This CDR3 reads CASSLGGLLYNEQFF. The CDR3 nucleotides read TGTGCCAGCAGTTTGGGGGGTCTTCTCTACAATGAGCAGTTCTTC.

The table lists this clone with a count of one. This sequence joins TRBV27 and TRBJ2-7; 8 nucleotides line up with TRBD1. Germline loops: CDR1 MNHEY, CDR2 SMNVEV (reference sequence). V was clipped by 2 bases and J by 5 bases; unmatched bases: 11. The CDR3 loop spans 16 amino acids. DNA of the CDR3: TGTGCCAGCAGTTTAAATACCCCAGGGGGCACGAACGAGCAGTACTTC. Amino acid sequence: CASSLNTPGGTNEQYF.

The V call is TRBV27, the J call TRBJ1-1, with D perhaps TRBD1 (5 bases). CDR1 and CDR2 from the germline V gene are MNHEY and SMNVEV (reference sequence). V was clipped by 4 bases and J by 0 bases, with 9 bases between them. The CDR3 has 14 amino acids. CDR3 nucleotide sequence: TGTGCCAGCAGTTCCCAGGGTATGAACACTGAAGCTTTCTTT. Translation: CASSSQGMNTEAFF.

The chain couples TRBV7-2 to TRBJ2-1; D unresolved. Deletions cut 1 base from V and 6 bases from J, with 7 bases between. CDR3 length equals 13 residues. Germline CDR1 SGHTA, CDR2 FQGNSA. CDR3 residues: CASSLVPTNEQFF. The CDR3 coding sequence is TGTGCCAGCAGCTTAGTACCTACCAATGAGCAGTTCTTC.

This chain's CDR3 is CAISDAGAEAFF. CDR3 bases: TGTGCCATCAGTGATGCCGGGGCTGAAGCTTTCTTT. The chain has TRBV10-3 and TRBJ1-1; D unclear. Germline CDR1 reads ENHRY; CDR2 reads SYGVKD. V was trimmed by 3 bases and J by 6 bases, leaving 8 bases between them. This CDR3 is built from 12 residues.

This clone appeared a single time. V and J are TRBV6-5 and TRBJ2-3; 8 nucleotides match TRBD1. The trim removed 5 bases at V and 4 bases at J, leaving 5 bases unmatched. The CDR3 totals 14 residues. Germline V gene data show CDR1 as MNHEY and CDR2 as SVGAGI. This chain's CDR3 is CASSARTGSDTQYF. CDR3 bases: TGTGCCAGCAGTGCGCGGACAGGGTCAGATACGCAGTATTTT.

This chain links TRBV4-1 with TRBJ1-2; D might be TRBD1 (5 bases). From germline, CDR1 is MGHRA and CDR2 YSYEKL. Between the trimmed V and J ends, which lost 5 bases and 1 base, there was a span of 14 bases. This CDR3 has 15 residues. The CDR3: CASSVLSGGNYGYTF. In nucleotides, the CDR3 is TGCGCCAGCAGCGTTCTTTCCGGGGGTAACTATGGCTACACCTTC.

The chain's CDR3 is CASSSRVAGGRQETQYF. The CDR3 DNA reads TGTGCCAGCAGTTCCCGGGTAGCGGGAGGTCGGCAAGAGACCCAGTACTTC. The chain is built from TRBV27 and TRBJ2-5; TRBD2 agrees at 10 bases. Per germline, CDR1 MNHEY and CDR2 SMNVEV (reference sequence). The J segment lost 2 bases and the V segment lost 4 bases, leaving 10 bases of the junction unmatched. The CDR3 is 17 residues long.